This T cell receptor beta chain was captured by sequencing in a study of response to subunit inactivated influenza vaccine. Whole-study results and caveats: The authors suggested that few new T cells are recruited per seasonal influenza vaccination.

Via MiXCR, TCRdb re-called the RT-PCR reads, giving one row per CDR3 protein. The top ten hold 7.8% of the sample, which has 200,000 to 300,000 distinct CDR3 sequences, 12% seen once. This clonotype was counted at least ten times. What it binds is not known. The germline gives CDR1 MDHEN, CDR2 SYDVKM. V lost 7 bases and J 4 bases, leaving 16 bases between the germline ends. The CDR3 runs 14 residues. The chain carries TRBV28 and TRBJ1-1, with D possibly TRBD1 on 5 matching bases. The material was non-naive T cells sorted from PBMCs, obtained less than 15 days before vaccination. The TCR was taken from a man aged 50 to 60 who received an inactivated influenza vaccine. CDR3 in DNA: TGTGCCAGCACCGTCCAGGGACGGGCCACTGAAGCTTTCTTT. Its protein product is CASTVQGRATEAFF.